The text below deals with one T cell receptor (beta chain). This clonotype was recorded only once. Its antigen remains unidentified. No quality values exist for individual bases; no much larger clone is one base distant. One read alone is a weak basis. A constant-region primer and ProtoScript II reverse transcriptase were used to reverse-transcribe TCRbeta-specific cDNA from approximately 500 ng total RNA. Construction of the TCRbeta libraries relied on three nested rounds of multiplex PCR, following a slightly modified ARM-PCR procedure. Each of the first two PCR rounds ran for roughly 11 cycles and used multiplex TRBV1-TRBV30 forward primers together with a Cbeta reverse primer. Sample barcodes and Illumina adapters were attached in a final 25-cycle PCR using Deep VentR polymerase. Before sequencing, amplicons of 200-500 bp were gel-purified using a QIAquick gel extraction kit. The TCRbeta amplicons were sequenced with 250-bp paired-end reads on an Illumina HiSeq 2500. Per the authors' processing: Trimmomatic v0.33 was used to quality-trim the reads, and FLASH v1.2.11 was used to merge paired reads so that full CDR3 sequences could be recovered. V, D and J germline segments were assigned to the rearranged TCRbeta sequences by MiGEC v1.2.1b. Clonotype statistics and Shannon-Wiener diversity indices were computed with VDJtools v1.0.0. Except for diversity analysis, only each sample's 250 most abundant clonotypes were used in subsequent analyses to reduce sampling bias. TCRdb cleaned the public reads at Q25 with fastp, built clones with MiXCR and kept in-frame beta chains. Each entry is one CDR3 protein sequence, shown with its most common DNA and genes. TCRdb, not the original authors, processed these V and J calls. Within this sample are roughly 25,000 distinct CDR3 sequences, with 70% to 80% of them counted one time only. The ten most abundant clones make up under 35% of the sample.

This sample is part of a study of tumor-infiltrating lymphocytes in primary liver carcinoma (dated by TCRdb to about 2017). Background on the whole study: The five patients, three men and two women aged 30 to 69 years, had hepatocellular carcinoma (four) or combined HCC and intrahepatic cholangiocarcinoma (one). The tumors of the five patients were staged as T1-T3 N0M0, with maximum diameters ranging from roughly 4 to 10 cm. Samples yielded roughly 3.65 to 7.5 million productive TCRbeta reads; read depth did not differ significantly between tissue types. For each liver tumor, the study sampled five regions along with adjacent normal tissue and blood, and applied TCRbeta repertoire sequencing, expression microarrays and whole-exome sequencing. A total of approximately 35 specimens from 5 patients, comprising roughly 25 tumor regions, 5 adjacent noncancerous liver tissues and 5 peripheral blood samples, were covered by TCRbeta repertoire sequencing. To link TCRbeta repertoire diversity to the local molecular phenotype, the approximately 24 tumor region samples were profiled with Agilent mRNA microarrays. High reproducibility was observed for the technical replicate repertoires, with mean shared-clone rates approximately 0.92 and correlation coefficients above 0.95.

Its CDR3 holds 14 amino acids, cysteine through phenylalanine. Only the CDR3 portion is preserved as DNA: 42 bases, with reading frame beginning at the first base. The junction shows trimming of 9 bases on V and 9 bases on J, and the gene matches do not reach 13 bases of it. In the germline V gene (reference sequence), CDR1 corresponds to SEHNR and CDR2 to FQNEAQ. Without any cell sorting, total RNA and DNA were co-extracted from about 21-30 mg of bulk tissue using the AllPrep DNA/RNA mini kit. Roughly 5 patients with histopathologically diagnosed primary liver carcinoma underwent surgical resection in China between November 2015 and March 2016. Chronic HBV infection was present in the patients, and the patients were treatment-naive at sampling. Five spatially separated regions were sampled per tumor: superior, inferior, left-lateral and right-lateral poles, plus the tumor centre. Histological examination found more than 75% viable tumor cells in every tumor sample. Fresh tumor and adjacent tissue pieces were bisected, with one half stored in RNAlater at -80 degrees C and the other half sent for histology.

General findings and caveats noted by the study authors: The top 250 clones made up a significantly larger repertoire fraction in tumors than in blood (p = 0.039). With just 4 or 5 patients in the study, the authors point out that the findings should be validated in a larger study. Repertoire overlap was found to be higher between tumor regions (mean around 35%) than between tumor-adjacent (roughly 17%) or tumor-blood (roughly 15%) pairs, consistent with antigen-driven expansion. Because only the TCR beta chain was sequenced and unpaired alpha chains were not captured, true repertoire diversity is likely underestimated. Just about 7-25% of top clones turned up in all five regions of a tumor, which suggests spatial heterogeneity among tumor-infiltrating T cells. Comparison of CD4+ and CD8+ T cell repertoires was precluded by the use of bulk unsorted samples.

The sequenced sample consisted of liver tumor tissue from sampling region 5. The sample's cell subset or site label is to be understood as: tumor region T5, tumor centre. The chain couples TRBV7-9 to TRBJ2-2; 7 central bases correspond to TRBD2. The receptor was derived from a woman aged 25 to 45 with primary liver carcinoma and hepatitis B virus infection. The CDR3 corresponds to CARRFRSGSRELFF. The DNA reads TGTGCCAGGAGATTCCGTAGCGGGTCCAGGGAGCTGTTTTTT.